The clone carrying this TCR beta chain was seen a single time. Its antigen is undetermined. This record belongs to a study of CD8+CD57+ T cells in acquired aplastic anemia. Across the whole study: Healthy donors yielded roughly 11 million CD4+ cell reads on average. Broader study findings: Patients shared approximately 30 CD8+ CDR3 sequences with controls.

Genomic DNA provided the template from which TCR beta VDJ and CDR3 profiles were obtained. Using its own MiXCR run on the reads, TCRdb lists one record per CDR3 protein. Here the sample spans about 190,000 distinct CDR3 sequences, 54% being singletons. This clonotype was obtained from a human donor in good health, serving as a control. Sequences were obtained from sorted CD4+, CD8+, or CD8+CD57+ T cells (not recorded which) from PBMCs.

The CDR3 reads CASSPGTSGGAEETQYF. CDR3 DNA: TGTGCCAGCAGCCCTGGGACTAGCGGGGGGGCGGAAGAGACCCAGTACTTC. This chain uses TRBV2 with TRBJ2-5; 16 bases match TRBD2. Germline assignment: CDR1 SNHLY and CDR2 FYNNEI. With V trimmed by 6 bases and J by 3 bases, 7 bases remained unmatched. The CDR3 contains 17 residues.